This T cell receptor beta chain emerged from a study of blood T cell repertoires in COVID-19. Germline V CDR1 and CDR2: KGHSH, LQKENI. V shed 3 bases and J shed 4 bases, with 10 bases lying between them. The CDR3 runs 13 residues. Method: immunoSEQ multiplex PCR; TCRdb's copy keeps in-frame clones and lacks some. The table lists about 330,000 clones, about 90% of them singletons. Sequenced: PBMCs or T cells enriched from blood (not recorded which). The chain joins TRBV18 to TRBJ2-7; D remains ambiguous. This TCR was sampled from a woman in her 30s who had recovered from COVID-19. CDR3 residues: CASSPAIRYEQYF. The CDR3 DNA follows: TGTGCCAGCTCACCTGCGATACGATACGAGCAGTACTTC.